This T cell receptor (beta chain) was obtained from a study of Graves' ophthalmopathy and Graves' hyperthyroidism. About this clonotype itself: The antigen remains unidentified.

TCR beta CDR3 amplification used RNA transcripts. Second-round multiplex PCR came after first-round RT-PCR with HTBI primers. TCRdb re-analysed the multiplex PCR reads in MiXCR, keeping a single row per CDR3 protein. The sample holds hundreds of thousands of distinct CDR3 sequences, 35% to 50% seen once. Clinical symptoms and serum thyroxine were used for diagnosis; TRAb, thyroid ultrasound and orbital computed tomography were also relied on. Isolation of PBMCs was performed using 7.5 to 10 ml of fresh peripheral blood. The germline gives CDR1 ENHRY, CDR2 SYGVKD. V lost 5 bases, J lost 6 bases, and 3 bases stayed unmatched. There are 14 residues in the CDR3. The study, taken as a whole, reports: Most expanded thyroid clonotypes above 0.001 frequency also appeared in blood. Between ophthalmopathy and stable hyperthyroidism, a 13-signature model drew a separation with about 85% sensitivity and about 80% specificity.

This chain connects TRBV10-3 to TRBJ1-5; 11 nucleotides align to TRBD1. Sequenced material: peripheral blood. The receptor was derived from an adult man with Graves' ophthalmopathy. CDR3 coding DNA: TGTGCCATCAGTTGGGGACAGGGGGGTCAGCCCCAGCATTTT. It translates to CAISWGQGGQPQHF.